The 2 T cell receptor beta chains below come from one sample, sequenced in a study of T cell repertoires in cytomegalovirus infection. For these TCRs, the target antigens are not known. TCRdb re-derived calls from the reads in MiXCR, one entry per CDR3 protein. The sample holds approximately 310,000 distinct CDR3 sequences, 20% to 25% seen once. The sequenced sample was cultured PBMCs, obtained from culture after CMV antigen stimulation. These receptors all stem from a human donor in good health (CMV status not recorded). Some clones in this sample may be carry-over from other donors' samples.

The chain employs TRBV6-8 and TRBJ2-7; no clear D gene. Germline CDR1 and CDR2: MNHGY and SAAAGT. V was clipped by 3 bases and J by 2 bases, with 17 bases between them. The CDR3 sequence is 16 residues long. CDR3 sequence (DNA): TGTGCCAGCAGTTATATTTGGTCAGAGAAGACCTACGAGCAGTACTTC. Its translation is CASSYIWSEKTYEQYF.

The chain uses TRBV7-2 and TRBJ1-1; D gene uncertain. Between the trimmed V and J ends, which lost 5 bases and 1 base, there was a span of 11 bases. CDR1 and CDR2 (germline): SGHTA, FQGNSA. The CDR3 contains 14 residues. CDR3 bases: TGTGCCAGCAGCCCCCTGCGGGGGAACACTGAAGCTTTCTTT. It codes for CASSPLRGNTEAFF.